This T cell receptor beta chain comes out of a study of Ad26.COV2.S vaccination and SARS-CoV-2 variants. Here immunoSEQ multiplex PCR was the method, and the copy in TCRdb shows in-frame clones only, minus some. This table holds about 350,000 clones, over 75% found once. Treatment indicated: over 15 received Ad26.COV2.S at low or high dose, single or two shots; roughly five received placebo; per-sample allocation not given. Specimen acquisition occurred on day 63 following the initial vaccine or placebo injection. The study used a vaccine consisting of an Ad26 vector that expressed Wuhan-strain SARS-CoV-2 spike. The CDR3 totals 17 residues. Germline V lookup: CDR1 LGHNA, CDR2 YNFKEQ. With 1 base removed from V and 2 bases from J, the gap between germline ends came to 16 bases. General study points: With respect to non-spike TCR breadth, vaccine and placebo recipients were similar. Substantial breadth was reportedly displayed by spike-specific CD8+ and CD4+ T cell responses after vaccination.

To note about this clone: The antigen is unknown.

V gene TRBV4-2 combines with J gene TRBJ2-3, with D uncertain. The TCR was taken from a person aged 18-65 years who received the Ad26.COV2.S COVID-19 vaccine or a placebo. The specimen was peripheral blood, collected in a trial of Ad26.COV2.S vaccine versus placebo. The CDR3 sequence is CASSQVGSLGYTDTQYF. The CDR3, as DNA: TGTGCCAGCAGCCAAGTAGGTAGCCTGGGTTACACAGATACGCAGTATTTT.